This is a list of T cell receptor beta chains from one sample in a study of OX40 agonist ivuxolimab in advanced cancers. The assay was immunoSEQ multiplex PCR, and TCRdb's table has in-frame clones only and misses some. The table shows 65,000 to 95,000 clones, with just over 85% occurring only once. Sequencing was performed on CD4+ or CD8+ T cells sorted from blood, taken in a trial of the OX40 agonist ivuxolimab. The receptors originated from an adult with an advanced solid tumor such as melanoma, head and neck, liver or kidney cancer. The CDR3 runs from the conserved cysteine through the conserved F or W. The D gene is left open where the match is weak. Part of the rows lack a size; the others show once, few, many or a class for expanded clones.

>TRBV28|-|-|TRBJ2-1
TGTGCCAGCAGTTTAAATCTGGGGGGAGTCGGCGATCGTGAGCAGTTCTTC
CASSLNLGGVGDREQFF
>TRBV7-2|-|TRBD2|TRBJ2-3
TGTGCCAGCAGGGTCCTAGCGGGGAACACAGATACGCAGTATTTT
CASRVLAGNTDTQYF
>TRBV18|-|-|TRBJ2-1
TGTGCCAGCGCTCGACAGGGAGGTTACGATGAGCAGTTCTTC
CASARQGGYDEQFF
>TRBV10-3|-|-|TRBJ2-3
TGTGCCATCAGTGAAAGCGACAGAGGCACAGATACGCAGTATTTT
CAISESDRGTDTQYF
>TRBV7-2|-|TRBD2|TRBJ2-7
TGTGCCAGCAGCTTAGTGCGCGGGGGATCCTACGAGCAGTACTTC
CASSLVRGGSYEQYF
>TRBV7-3|few|-|TRBJ1-1
TGTGCCAGCAGCGCCTTCGGGGCAGAGAACACTGAAGCTTTCTTT
CASSAFGAENTEAFF
>TRBV11-1|-|-|TRBJ2-7
TGTGCCAGCAGCTTAGTGCCAGGGCCCTACGAGCAGTACTTC
CASSLVPGPYEQYF
>TRBV15|-|TRBD2|TRBJ2-1
TGTGCCACCCCCGAGCTAAGACGACTAGCGGGAGTCTCCAACAATGAGCAGTTCTTC
CATPELRRLAGVSNNEQFF
>TRBV6-6|-|-|TRBJ1-5
TGTGCCAGCAGTAATGGAGGGGATCAGCCCCAGCATTTT
CASSNGGDQPQHF
>TRBV7-3|once|TRBD2|TRBJ2-2
TGTGCCAGCAGTTCCGGGACTAGCGGGAAAGGGCACACCGGGGAGCTGTTTTTT
CASSSGTSGKGHTGELFF
>TRBV7-7|-|-|TRBJ2-1
TGTGCTAGCAGCCTAACGCCCACCTACAATGAGCAGTTCTTC
CASSLTPTYNEQFF
>TRBV19|-|-|TRBJ2-2
TGTGCCAGTACTCAACGGGAACTATCGAACACCGGGGAGCTGTTTTTT
CASTQRELSNTGELFF
>TRBV28|-|-|TRBJ2-1
TGTGCCAGCACCGGGGGTTGGGAGCAGTTCTTC
CASTGGWEQFF
>TRBV6-1|-|TRBD1|TRBJ2-5
TGTGCCAGCAGTCCCCTAGGACAGGGTGAAGAGACCCAGTACTTC
CASSPLGQGEETQYF
>TRBV5-8|-|TRBD1|TRBJ2-7
TGTGCCAGCAGCCTTCAGACAGGGCGCGAGCAGTACTTC
CASSLQTGREQYF
>TRBV9|-|TRBD2|TRBJ2-7
TGTGCCAGCAGCGAGGGACTAGCGGGACCTGAGGGCTCCGAGCAGTACTTC
CASSEGLAGPEGSEQYF
>TRBV5-6|-|-|TRBJ2-7
TGTGCCAGCAGCTACCGGGACATAACCTACGAGCAGTACTTC
CASSYRDITYEQYF
>TRBV4-2|once|TRBD2|TRBJ2-2
TGTGCCAGCAGACCTACTAGCGGAAAAGGGGGGAACACCGGGGAGCTGTTTTTT
CASRPTSGKGGNTGELFF
>TRBV20-1|once|-|TRBJ2-1
TGCAGTGCTAGCGCTAGTAGCCCGGTATTCTTC
CSASASSPVFF
>TRBV7-8|once|-|TRBJ1-5
TGTGCCAGCAGCCCCGGACAGCCAAATCAGCCCCAGCATTTT
CASSPGQPNQPQHF
>TRBV11-1|once|TRBD1|TRBJ2-7
TGTGCCAGCAGCTTAGCCTGGGACAGGCCCTACGAGCAGTACTTC
CASSLAWDRPYEQYF
>TRBV9|-|-|TRBJ2-5
TGTGCCAGCAGCCAGGGACCTCAAGAGACCCAGTACTTC
CASSQGPQETQYF
>TRBV18|-|-|TRBJ2-3
TGTGCCAGCTCACCACAATATGGCGGAACTAGCACAGATACGCAGTATTTT
CASSPQYGGTSTDTQYF
>TRBV30|few|-|TRBJ1-5
TGTGCCTGGAGTAGGAGAAATCAGCCCCAGCATTTT
CAWSRRNQPQHF
>TRBV7-2|-|-|TRBJ2-1
TGTGCCAGCAGCTTCGGACGGTACAATGAGCAGTTCTTC
CASSFGRYNEQFF
>TRBV15|-|TRBD1|TRBJ2-5
TGTGCCACCGGTCGGACAGGAGAGACCCAGTACTTC
CATGRTGETQYF
>TRBV21-1|-|-|TRBJ1-1
TGTGCCAGCAGCGACACCGGGACAGGGGGTTTTACTGAAGCTTTCTTT
CASSDTGTGGFTEAFF
>TRBV7-2|-|-|TRBJ1-2
TGTGCCAGCAGCTCCTTTAGGGGCAGGGATTATGGCTACACCTTC
CASSSFRGRDYGYTF